Each of the 29 T cell receptor beta chains below was sequenced from the same sample in a study of cytomegalovirus exposure and HLA in healthy donors. PCR amplification relied on 60 Vbeta primers (plus 13 Jbeta primers). Sequencing used immunoSEQ multiplex PCR; TCRdb keeps in-frame clones, though not all of them. The data contain 150,000 to 200,000 clones, around 80% of them singletons. The sample taken for sequencing was PBMCs. The receptors were sampled from a woman in her twenties or thirties in good health and CMV-seropositive.

A few counts support this clone. V and J are TRBV4-1 and TRBJ1-5; 7 bases fit TRBD1. Germline CDR1 MGHRA, CDR2 YSYEKL. The CDR3 is 16 residues long. V lost 4 bases to trimming and J lost 3 bases; unmatched junction nucleotides: 9. The CDR3, as DNA: TGCGCCAGCAGCCGGGGTCAGGGGGGAGCCAATCAGCCCCAGCATTTT. Amino acids: CASSRGQGGANQPQHF.

This chain uses TRBV7-9 with TRBJ1-4; possibly TRBD1 for D (6 bases). CDR3 length: 17 residues. Germline CDR1 is SEHNR and CDR2 is FQNEAQ (reference sequence). The V and J ends lost 0 bases and 8 bases respectively, with 19 bases between them. CDR3 sequence: CASSLAVNREGREKLFF. The CDR3 nucleotides are TGTGCCAGCAGCTTAGCGGTCAACAGGGAAGGACGAGAAAAACTGTTTTTT.

V and J are TRBV7-8 and TRBJ2-2, with 15 bases that match TRBD2. This CDR3 comprises 19 residues. Trimming took 4 bases from V and 1 from J; bases not matched to a gene: 7. Germline values: CDR1 SGHVS, CDR2 FQNEAQ. The CDR3 sequence: CASSSGLAGGPWNTGELFF. CDR3 sequence (DNA): TGTGCCAGCAGCTCCGGACTAGCGGGAGGGCCTTGGAACACCGGGGAGCTGTTTTTT. The full variable domain, its missing parts supplied by reference TRBV7-8 and TRBJ2-2, is GAGVSQSPRYKVAKRGQDVALRCDPISGHVSLFWYQQALGQGPEFLTYFQNEAQLDKSGLPSDRFFAERPEGSVSTLKIQRTQQEDSAVYLCASSSGLAGGPWNTGELFFGEGSRLTVL.

This chain uses TRBV9 with TRBJ1-3; a weak D match, TRBD1 (6 bases). The CDR3 extends over 15 amino acids. The germline V and J ends were trimmed by 4 bases and 3 bases, with 14 bases remaining between them. Germline values: CDR1 SGDLS, CDR2 YYNGEE. The CDR3 DNA is TGTGCCAGCAGCCCCACAGGGTTGATTGGAAACACCATATATTTT. Protein: CASSPTGLIGNTIYF.

J is TRBJ1-5 and V is TRBV4-2; D is perhaps TRBD1 (5 bases). The V end lost 1 base, the J end lost 7 bases, and 14 bases lay between the germline ends. Germline V gene lookup returns CDR1 LGHNA and CDR2 YNFKEQ. This CDR3 has 15 amino acids. In DNA form, the CDR3 reads TGTGCCAGCAGCCAAGTGGAGGGTCGGGGGCAGCCCCAGCATTTT. This gives the protein CASSQVEGRGQPQHF.

The chain has TRBV18 and TRBJ2-7; D ambiguous. CDR3 length: 12 amino acids. Looked up from germline, CDR1 is KGHSH and CDR2 is LQKENI. V dropped 8 bases and J dropped 0 bases, with 8 bases sitting between them. CDR3 sequence: CASGDNSYEQYF. The CDR3 region has the DNA TGTGCCAGCGGAGATAACTCCTACGAGCAGTACTTC.

This clone was observed a few times. The chain links TRBV19 to TRBJ1-2; TRBD1 is a possible D gene (5 bases). The V gene lost 1 base and the J gene lost 4 bases, with 13 bases spanning the gap. The CDR3 runs to 15 residues. CDR1 LNHDA and CDR2 SQIVND come from the germline V gene (reference sequence). This chain's CDR3 is CASSIAEGAGYGYTF. In DNA, the CDR3 is TGTGCCAGTAGTATAGCGGAAGGGGCCGGCTATGGCTACACCTTC.

The chain couples TRBV28 to TRBJ1-2, with 10 nucleotides matching TRBD1. Trimming removed 2 bases from V and 6 bases from J; junction bases left unmatched: 6. The CDR3 loop spans 15 amino acids. The germline V gene has CDR1 MDHEN and CDR2 SYDVKM. This CDR3 is CASSLGTGVHNGYTF. CDR3 coding DNA: TGTGCCAGCAGTTTAGGGACAGGGGTTCATAATGGCTACACCTTC.

V gene TRBV19 combines with J gene TRBJ1-2; the D gene is possibly TRBD1 (5 bases). Trimming shortened V by 1 base and J by 4 bases, and 10 bases separated the two germline ends. The CDR3 totals 14 residues. Germline CDR1 is LNHDA and CDR2 is SQIVND (reference sequence). In DNA form, the CDR3 reads TGTGCCAGTAGTATAGGGGACGGGAGCTATGGCTACACCTTC. This encodes CASSIGDGSYGYTF.

This clone was seen more than once but under ten times. V is TRBV6-1 and J is TRBJ2-7, with TRBD2 matching 8 bases. The V segment lost 7 bases and the J segment 2 bases; nucleotides outside the gene matches: 10. The CDR3 runs 15 residues. Per germline, CDR1 MNHNS and CDR2 SASEGT. CDR3 coding DNA: TGTGCCAGCAAAGCAGCGGGAGAAGGGACCTACGAGCAGTACTTC. Encoded protein: CASKAAGEGTYEQYF.

This clone was picked up a small number of times. The chain carries TRBV6-5 and TRBJ2-1; 10 bases are shared with TRBD2. J lost 9 bases, V lost 6 bases, and 5 bases had no gene match. CDR3 length equals 13 residues. Germline CDR1 is MNHEY and CDR2 is SVGAGI. For the CDR3, the DNA is TGTGCCAGCAGAAGAGCGGGAGGGGTTGAGCAGTTCTTC. It codes for CASRRAGGVEQFF.

The chain is built from TRBV10-3 and TRBJ1-2; weak D call: TRBD1 (6 bases). This CDR3 contains 15 residues. Germline-derived CDR1 and CDR2 are ENHRY and SYGVKD. V lost 2 bases and J lost 0, with 10 bases in between. The CDR3 region has the DNA TGTGCCATCAGTGAGACCGGACAGTCTAACTATGGCTACACCTTC. Protein sequence: CAISETGQSNYGYTF.

This clone was recorded only once. V is TRBV27 and J is TRBJ2-7, with 7 positions matching TRBD2. The CDR3 sequence is 15 residues long. Germline loops: CDR1 MNHEY, CDR2 SMNVEV (reference sequence). The V segment lost 6 bases and the J segment 2 bases; nucleotides outside the gene matches: 10. CDR3 bases: TGTGCCAGCAGACCGGAGACTAGCCGAACCTACGAGCAGTACTTC. Translating it yields CASRPETSRTYEQYF.

The rearrangement uses TRBV18 and TRBJ1-2; D is unclear. The CDR3 totals 16 residues. Per the germline V gene, CDR1 is KGHSH and CDR2 is LQKENI. Trimming cost V 3 bases and J 1 base, with 15 bases left between them. The CDR3: CASSPRVDIVNYGYTF. CDR3 coding DNA: TGTGCCAGCTCACCGCGGGTCGACATAGTTAACTATGGCTACACCTTC.

The chain joins TRBV30 to TRBJ2-1; no clear D gene. CDR1 and CDR2 (germline): GTSNPN, SVGIG (reference sequence). Trimming took 3 bases from V and 7 from J, leaving 7 bases between them. CDR3 length: 11 amino acids. The CDR3 protein is CAWRVVNEQFF. The DNA of the CDR3 is TGTGCCTGGAGAGTAGTGAATGAGCAGTTCTTC.

In its sample, this clone was seen a few times. The chain joins TRBV27 to TRBJ2-3; a weak D match, TRBD2 (6 bases). The CDR3 is 17 amino acids. V lost 2 bases to trimming and J lost 1 base, with 16 bases between them. Germline loops: CDR1 MNHEY, CDR2 SMNVEV (reference sequence). CDR3 loop: CASSLRGIAAGTDTQYF. In nucleotides, the CDR3 is TGTGCCAGCAGTTTACGGGGAATAGCGGCAGGCACAGATACGCAGTATTTT.

This sequence joins TRBV6-5 and TRBJ1-5; D is unclear. This CDR3 contains 13 residues. CDR1 is MNHEY, CDR2 SVGAGI, per germline. V lost 5 bases to trimming and J lost 4 bases, with 9 bases between them. The CDR3 protein is CASSPVQNQPQHF. CDR3 DNA sequence: TGTGCCAGCAGTCCCGTACAAAATCAGCCCCAGCATTTT.

The V call is TRBV15, the J call TRBJ1-1; D gene unclear. The V gene's germline CDR1 is LNHNV and CDR2 YYDKDF (reference sequence). The length of the CDR3 is 15 residues. V was pared by 4 bases and J by 2 bases, with 14 bases between. The CDR3 protein is CATSIFPNSNTEAFF. The CDR3 region has the DNA TGTGCCACCAGCATATTCCCAAACAGCAACACTGAAGCTTTCTTT.

The chain is built from TRBV23-1 and TRBJ2-7, with 7 bases lining up with TRBD1. TRBV23-1 is classed as an ORF, of uncertain function. V was clipped by 4 bases and J by 2 bases; unmatched bases: 5. This CDR3 is built from 14 residues. The CDR3 reads CASSPPQGTYEQYF. The CDR3 DNA reads TGCGCCAGCAGTCCACCACAGGGGACCTACGAGCAGTACTTC.

The chain employs TRBV11-2 and TRBJ2-4; 9 bases agree with TRBD1. CDR1 is SGHAT, CDR2 FQNNGV, per germline. J lost 6 bases, V lost 5 bases, and 11 bases had no gene match. The CDR3 has 16 amino acids. CDR3 residues: CASSPTGGDMGNIQYF. The DNA for the CDR3 is TGTGCCAGCAGCCCCACAGGGGGCGATATGGGAAACATTCAGTACTTC.

The chain joins TRBV6-6 to TRBJ2-5; D is possibly TRBD2 (5 bases). The CDR3 sequence is 15 residues long. Germline V gene lookup returns CDR1 MNHNY and CDR2 SVGAGI (reference sequence). V was clipped by 2 bases and J by 3 bases, with 13 bases between them. The CDR3 region is CASSYRTRGKETQYF. CDR3 bases: TGTGCCAGCAGTTACAGGACCCGAGGGAAAGAGACCCAGTACTTC.

V usage is TRBV7-2 and J usage is TRBJ1-5; no clear D. CDR1 is SGHTA and CDR2 is FQGNSA in the germline V gene. V lost 6 bases and J lost 2, with 8 bases in between. CDR3 length: 13 amino acids. The CDR3 is CASSQRGNQPQHF. CDR3 coding DNA: TGTGCCAGCAGTCAGAGGGGCAATCAGCCCCAGCATTTT.

The chain uses TRBV28 and TRBJ2-3; 9 bases are shared with TRBD1. V was pared by 5 bases and J by 5 bases, with 8 bases of the junction left unmatched. Germline CDR1 MDHEN, CDR2 SYDVKM. The CDR3 loop spans 15 amino acids. As DNA, the CDR3 is TGTGCCAGCAGTCCAGACAGGGGGTGGGTAGATACGCAGTATTTT. Amino acid sequence: CASSPDRGWVDTQYF.

The chain has TRBV28 and TRBJ2-3; perhaps TRBD1 as D (5 bases). Germline V gives CDR1 MDHEN, CDR2 SYDVKM. Trimming took off 10 bases at V and 4 bases at J, with 15 bases between the two ends. The CDR3 runs 13 residues. The DNA of the CDR3 is TGTGCCACCGTATCTACAGGACCAGATACGCAGTATTTT. It encodes CATVSTGPDTQYF. The full variable domain, in which reference TRBV28 and TRBJ2-3 provide the parts outside the CDR3, is DVKVTQSSRYLVKRTGEKVFLECVQDMDHENMFWYRQDPGLGLRLIYFSYDVKMKEKGDIPEGYSVSREKKERFSLILESASTNQTSMYLCATVSTGPDTQYFGPGTRLTVL.

The V and J genes are TRBV6-5 and TRBJ1-2, with TRBD1 matching over 7 bases. CDR3 length: 13 residues. J was trimmed by 4 bases and V by 5 bases; bases with no gene match: 4. Germline V lookup: CDR1 MNHEY, CDR2 SVGAGI. The CDR3 bases are TGTGCCAGCAGTGTGGGACAGACCTATGGCTACACCTTC. It is translated as CASSVGQTYGYTF.

This clone has a handful of counts. The chain combines TRBV4-1 with TRBJ2-5, with 11 bases matching TRBD1. This CDR3 is built from 17 residues. V was clipped by 4 bases and J by 5 bases; unmatched bases: 12. CDR1 is MGHRA, CDR2 YSYEKL, per germline. CDR3 residues: CASSRHRTGGLEETQYF. CDR3 coding DNA: TGCGCCAGCAGCCGCCATAGGACAGGGGGCTTGGAGGAGACCCAGTACTTC.

The rearrangement joins TRBV5-4 to TRBJ2-5; 7 bases agree with TRBD2. This CDR3 is built from 14 residues. The V segment lost 5 bases and the J segment 5 bases; nucleotides outside the gene matches: 9. CDR1 is SGHNT and CDR2 is YYREEE in the germline V gene (reference sequence). In DNA form, the CDR3 reads TGTGCCAGCAGTGGGCTAGCGGAGGGGGAGACCCAGTACTTC. This sequence encodes CASSGLAEGETQYF. The full variable domain, rest sourced from reference TRBV5-4 and TRBJ2-5, is ETGVTQSPTHLIKTRGQQVTLRCSSQSGHNTVSWYQQALGQGPQFIFQYYREEENGRGNFPPRFSGLQFPNYSSELNVNALELDDSALYLCASSGLAEGETQYFGPGTRLLVL.

This clone has only a few counts. This chain joins TRBV4-1 and TRBJ2-7, with 8 bases fitting TRBD1. J was trimmed by 2 bases and V by 2 bases; bases with no gene match: 2. Germline V CDR1 and CDR2: MGHRA, YSYEKL. This CDR3 is built from 14 residues. CDR3 loop: CASSQRTGTYEQYF. The CDR3 DNA follows: TGCGCCAGCAGCCAAAGGACAGGGACCTACGAGCAGTACTTC.

This clone was counted a single time. The J gene is TRBJ2-5, the V gene TRBV2; 7 bases are a match to TRBD2. The junction had 10 bases not matched to a gene; V was cut back by 5 bases and J by 7 bases. The CDR3 contains 14 residues. Looked up from germline, CDR1 is SNHLY and CDR2 is FYNNEI. The CDR3 DNA sequence: TGTGCCAGCAGTAGAGCGGGGATTGAGGGGACCCAGTACTTC. Translation: CASSRAGIEGTQYF.